Each of the 14 T cell receptor beta chains below was sequenced from the same sample in a study of T-cell reconstitution after alpha-beta-depleted transplantation in children. Preparation of the TCRbeta library was carried out with unique molecular identifiers. TCRdb re-called the PCR reads through MiXCR, storing one row per CDR3 protein. The sample shows 200,000 to 250,000 distinct CDR3 sequences, approximately 10% of them seen only once. The source material was PBMCs from the stem cell graft donor, sampled from the stem cell graft. The receptors stem from a human donor who donated a stem cell graft to a child with acute lymphoblastic leukemia.

The CDR3 nucleotides are TGTGCCAGCAGCCCTAAATCTGGCAGCGGGAATGAAAAACTGTTTTTT. Protein: CASSPKSGSGNEKLFF. The V gene is TRBV7-2, the J gene TRBJ1-4; no definite D call. This CDR3 is built from 16 residues. V dropped 5 bases and J dropped 5 bases, with 18 bases sitting between them. The germline V gene has CDR1 SGHTA and CDR2 FQGNSA.

This CDR3 is CASSYSGVGWINEQFF. CDR3 sequence (DNA): TGTGCCAGCAGTTACTCCGGGGTAGGCTGGATCAATGAGCAGTTCTTC. The J gene is TRBJ2-1, the V gene TRBV6-5; TRBD2 is a possible D gene (5 bases). Germline V gene data show CDR1 as MNHEY and CDR2 as SVGAGI. This CDR3 is 16 amino acids long. V lost 0 bases and J lost 6, with 15 bases in between.

The table lists this clonotype with many counts. The CDR3 DNA follows: TGTGCCAGCAGCCCCCTAACCGGGGAGCTGTTTTTT. It encodes CASSPLTGELFF. The rearrangement uses TRBV7-9 and TRBJ2-2; D uncertain. Trimming shortened V by 5 bases and J by 5 bases, and 6 bases separated the two germline ends. The V gene's germline CDR1 is SEHNR and CDR2 FQNEAQ (reference sequence). This CDR3 has 12 amino acids.

This clonotype was observed a few times. The chain uses TRBV12-3 or TRBV12-4 and TRBJ1-5; no definite D call. The CDR3 length is 14 residues. V lost 3 bases and J 7 bases, leaving 13 bases between the germline ends. This CDR3 reads CASSLYLGNQPQHF. The CDR3 DNA is TGTGCCAGCAGTTTGTATTTAGGGAACCAGCCCCAGCATTTT.

This clonotype was found a few times. The chain carries TRBV20-1 and TRBJ1-4, with 7 bases lining up with TRBD1. The CDR3 is 13 residues long. Germline V gene sequence: CDR1 DFQATT, CDR2 SNEGSKA (reference sequence). Trimming cost V 6 bases and J 3 bases; bases outside gene matches: 4. CDR3 protein: CSARQGPNEKLFF. CDR3 coding DNA: TGCAGTGCAAGACAGGGCCCTAATGAAAAACTGTTTTTT.

This clonotype was detected a few times. The rearrangement joins TRBV27 to TRBJ2-3, with TRBD1 identical over 8 bases. The V gene end was trimmed by 4 bases and the J gene end by 1 base; junction bases not matched to a gene: 10. The CDR3 contains 17 residues. Germline V gene lookup returns CDR1 MNHEY and CDR2 SMNVEV (reference sequence). CDR3 sequence: CASSSSDRGFGTDTQYF. The CDR3 nucleotides are TGTGCCAGCAGTTCAAGCGACAGGGGCTTTGGCACAGATACGCAGTATTTT.

This clonotype was counted many times. The chain carries TRBV27 and TRBJ2-1; no clear D. The CDR3 covers 14 residues. V was pared by 6 bases and J by 5 bases, with 14 bases between. Germline loops: CDR1 MNHEY, CDR2 SMNVEV (reference sequence). The CDR3 sequence is CASSPRTTDNEQFF. For the CDR3, the DNA is TGTGCCAGCAGCCCAAGAACTACGGACAATGAGCAGTTCTTC.

This clonotype was observed a handful of times. The chain has TRBV14 and TRBJ2-7; weak D call: TRBD1 (6 bases). Germline V gene data show CDR1 as SGHDN and CDR2 as FVKESK. Trimming took off 2 bases at V and 1 base at J, with 15 bases between the two ends. CDR3 length: 16 residues. CDR3: CASSQRGGRGSYEQYF. CDR3 nucleotides: TGTGCCAGCAGCCAACGGGGCGGCAGGGGTTCCTACGAGCAGTACTTC.

This clonotype has at least ten counts. The chain combines TRBV4-3 with TRBJ2-7; maybe TRBD1 (5 bases). V lost 0 bases and J 2 bases, leaving 17 bases between the germline ends. The CDR3 spans 17 residues. Germline lookup yields CDR1 LGHNA and CDR2 YSLEER. CDR3 residues: CASSQDPPTGATYEQYF. Here the CDR3 DNA reads TGCGCCAGCAGCCAAGACCCACCCACAGGCGCCACCTACGAGCAGTACTTC.

The chain couples TRBV20-1 to TRBJ2-5; TRBD1 agrees at 7 bases. CDR3 length: 14 residues. Trimming cost V 5 bases and J 1 base; bases outside gene matches: 7. Germline V CDR1 and CDR2: DFQATT, SNEGSKA (reference sequence). CDR3 sequence (DNA): TGCAGTGCTTCAAGGGGGCTCCCCCAAGAGACCCAGTACTTC. Amino acids: CSASRGLPQETQYF.

This chain uses TRBV2 with TRBJ2-1; D ambiguous. Trimming took 4 bases from V and 8 from J, leaving 15 bases between them. Looked up from germline, CDR1 is SNHLY and CDR2 is FYNNEI. This CDR3 contains 14 residues. As DNA, the CDR3 is TGTGCCAGCAGTGTAGAGGCCTACGATGATGAGCAGTTCTTC. Translated, it gives CASSVEAYDDEQFF.

The chain uses TRBV11-2 and TRBJ2-2, with D uncertain. V was shortened by 0 bases and J by 6 bases, with 5 bases between the two germline ends. Germline loops: CDR1 SGHAT, CDR2 FQNNGV. CDR3 length: 13 amino acids. This CDR3 is CASSLDFPGELFF. The CDR3, as DNA: TGTGCCAGCAGCTTAGATTTTCCCGGGGAGCTGTTTTTT.

The CDR3 here is CALRDPQETQYF. In nucleotides, the CDR3 is TGTGCCCTCAGGGACCCCCAAGAGACCCAGTACTTC. The chain links TRBV6-2 or TRBV6-3 to TRBJ2-5, with D perhaps matching TRBD1 or TRBD2 (5 bases each). The CDR3 runs 12 residues. Trimming removed 11 bases at V and 1 base at J, with 11 bases between. Germline CDR1 and CDR2: MNHEY and SVGEGT.

The chain links TRBV7-9 to TRBJ2-7; tentatively, D is TRBD1 (6 bases). Trimming stripped 3 bases from V and 3 bases from J, with 9 bases between. Germline CDR1 SEHNR, CDR2 FQNEAQ (reference sequence). The CDR3 extends over 13 amino acids. The CDR3 spells CASSFTGIYEQYF. The DNA for the CDR3 is TGTGCCAGCAGCTTCACAGGGATCTACGAGCAGTACTTC.